The subject of this entry is one TCR beta chain. What this receptor recognizes is not known. Base-call qualities are not available, and no considerably larger clone is one nucleotide away. In the prospective study, participants were roughly 18 to 89 years old, resided in under 30 geographic areas of the United States, and were enrolled through a virtual design. In the prospective study, cohorts were assigned on the basis of participant-reported clinical history obtained from a screening survey and a study questionnaire. In the prospective study, whole blood, serum and a nasopharyngeal or oropharyngeal swab were collected from each participant by mobile phlebotomists. Over an approximately 2-month period, participants in the prospective study had the option of providing additional blood draws and questionnaires. Blood samples from the prospective study were shipped frozen or at room temperature prior to DNA extraction.

The trim is 2 bases for V and 0 bases for J, with a gap of 11 bases between the germline ends. The CDR3 numbers 16 residues from cysteine through phenylalanine. Only the CDR3 portion is preserved as DNA: 48 bases, with reading frame beginning at the first base. Per the germline V gene (reference sequence), MNHNY is the CDR1 and SVGAGI is the CDR2. The immunoSEQ Assay, a bias-controlled multiplex PCR, was used to amplify TCRbeta CDR3 regions from genomic DNA. The authors processed their data as follows. Nucleated cell counts per sample were estimated from amplification of reference gene primers within the assay. Sequence reads were collapsed and filtered to measure the absolute abundance of every unique TCRbeta CDR3 rearrangement. For each sample, productive Simpson clonality was calculated as the square root of Simpson's diversity index across productive rearrangements. In TCRdb, the immuneACCESS table is reduced to in-frame sequences with V and J assigned. These tables do not hold every clone; where another copy was compared, an unresolved V gene accounts for under half, and the others remain unexplained. V, J and clone size were drawn from that table, and D and trimming were deduced from the DNA. Recorded for this sample are 160,000 or so clones; about 90% of them occurred a single time. 0.95% to 1.5% of the sample goes to the ten largest clones.

The sample originates from a study of blood T cell repertoires in COVID-19 (dated by TCRdb to about 2020). Turning to the overall study: Samples covering the acute and convalescent phases of COVID-19 were provided by collaborators in the United States, Italy and Spain. The material from the prospective study consisted of cDNA or gDNA derived from T cells, B-cell-depleted T cells, or PBMCs. Where HLA class I and class II types were available, the types were taken from metadata supplied by the sample provider, not from assay-based typing. The dataset comprised deeply sampled blood TCRbeta repertoires from subjects exposed to, actively infected with, or recovered from COVID-19. The repertoires were released in a freely available public database meant as a resource for research on the immune response to SARS-CoV-2. Samples were obtained from the ongoing ImmuneRACE study (first 160 participants) and from 1,000 to 1,500 subjects provided by 6 global collaborators. Sample metadata almost always included a de-identified subject ID, COVID-19 status, age in years and sex. Broader findings and caveats from the paper: The amount of clinical and demographic metadata varied by source and participant and was provided uncurated.

The sequence was obtained from a human donor with acute COVID-19. The donor label of this sample is uncertain. Sequencing was carried out using PBMCs or T cells enriched from blood (not recorded which). Rearrangement joined TRBV6-6 to TRBJ2-4, with TRBD1 as a weak D call on 6 bases. This receptor carries the CDR3 CASSYPGHLAKNIQYF. The bases are TGTGCCAGCAGTTACCCGGGACACCTAGCCAAAAACATTCAGTACTTC.